The TCR beta chain described here comes from a study of blood T cell repertoires in COVID-19. This clone showed up just once. The CDR3 totals 14 residues. The germline V gene has CDR1 SEHNR and CDR2 FQNEAQ (reference sequence). V shed 3 bases and J shed 1 base, with 10 bases lying between them. In the authors' workflow: From reference gene primer amplification, estimates of nucleated cell counts were derived. Generated by immunoSEQ multiplex PCR, the TCRdb table keeps only in-frame clones and is missing some. V, J and clone size reflect that table, while D and trimming were determined from the DNA. The data show 200,000 to 250,000 clones, approximately 80% seen once.

The clonotype was recovered from a man aged 25-45 years with active or convalescent COVID-19. The rearrangement uses TRBV7-9 and TRBJ2-7; a possible D gene is TRBD1 (5 bases). The sample taken for sequencing was peripheral blood. DNA for the CDR3: TGTGCCAGCAGCTTCGGACAACCTTCCTACGAGCAGTACTTC. Residues: CASSFGQPSYEQYF.